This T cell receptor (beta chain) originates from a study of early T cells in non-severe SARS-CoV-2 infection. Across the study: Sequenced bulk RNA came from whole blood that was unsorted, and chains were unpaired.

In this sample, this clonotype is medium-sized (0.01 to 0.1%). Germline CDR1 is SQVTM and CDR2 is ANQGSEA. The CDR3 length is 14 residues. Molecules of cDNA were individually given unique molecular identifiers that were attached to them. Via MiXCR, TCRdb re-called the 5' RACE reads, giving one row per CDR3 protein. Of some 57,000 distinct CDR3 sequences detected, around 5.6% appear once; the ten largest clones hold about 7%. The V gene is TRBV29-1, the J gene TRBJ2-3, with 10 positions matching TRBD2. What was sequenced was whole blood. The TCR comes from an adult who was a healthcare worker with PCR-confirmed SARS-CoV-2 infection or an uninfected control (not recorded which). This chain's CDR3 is CSSGSGRAPDTQYF. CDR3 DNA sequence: TGCAGTTCCGGAAGCGGGAGGGCCCCAGATACGCAGTATTTT.